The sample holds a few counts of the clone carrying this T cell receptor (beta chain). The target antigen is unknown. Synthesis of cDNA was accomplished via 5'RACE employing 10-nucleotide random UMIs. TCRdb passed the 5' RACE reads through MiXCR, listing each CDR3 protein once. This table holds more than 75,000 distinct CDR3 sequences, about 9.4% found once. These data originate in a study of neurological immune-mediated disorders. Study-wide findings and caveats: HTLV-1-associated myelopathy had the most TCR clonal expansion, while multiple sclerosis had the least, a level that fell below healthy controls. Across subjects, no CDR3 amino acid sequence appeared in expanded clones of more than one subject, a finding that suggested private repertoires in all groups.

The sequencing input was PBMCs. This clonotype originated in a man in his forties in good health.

CDR3 nucleotide sequence: TGTGCCAGCTCACCGACACAGGGGGCGCGTAGCAATGAGCAGTTCTTC. It translates to CASSPTQGARSNEQFF. The V call is TRBV18, the J call TRBJ2-1; 9 positions agree with TRBD1. Germline V lookup: CDR1 KGHSH, CDR2 LQKENI. The length of the CDR3 is 16 residues. Trimming took 3 bases from V and 6 from J; bases not matched to a gene: 9.